This T cell receptor beta chain was obtained from a study of blood T cell repertoires in COVID-19. Study overall: The origin of the acute and convalescent COVID-19 samples was the United States, Italy and Spain. Sources were T cells, B-cell-depleted T cells, or PBMCs; the material itself was cDNA or gDNA.

This clone appeared once. Original handling: Amplified reference gene primers provided the basis for estimating nucleated cell counts. Using immunoSEQ multiplex PCR, the repertoire was profiled, and TCRdb retains in-frame clones only, with some absent. V, J and clone size are taken as reported in that table, and D and trimming were inferred from the DNA itself. Of roughly 14,000 clones detected, 80% to 95% appear once; the ten largest clones hold under 9%. The CDR3 extends over 15 amino acids. V dropped 2 bases and J dropped 4 bases, with 14 bases sitting between them. Germline V lookup: CDR1 MDHEN, CDR2 SYDVKM.

The specimen was peripheral blood. The chain joins TRBV28 to TRBJ1-1; possibly TRBD1 for D (5 bases). The TCR comes from a human donor with active COVID-19. The donor label of this sample is uncertain. CDR3 nucleotides: TGTGCCAGCAGTTTAAGTCACAGGTTGGGCACTGAAGCTTTCTTT. Translated, it gives CASSLSHRLGTEAFF. Drawing the rest from reference TRBV28 and TRBJ1-1, the complete variable domain is DVKVTQSSRYLVKRTGEKVFLECVQDMDHENMFWYRQDPGLGLRLIYFSYDVKMKEKGDIPEGYSVSREKKERFSLILESASTNQTSMYLCASSLSHRLGTEAFFGQGTRLTVV.